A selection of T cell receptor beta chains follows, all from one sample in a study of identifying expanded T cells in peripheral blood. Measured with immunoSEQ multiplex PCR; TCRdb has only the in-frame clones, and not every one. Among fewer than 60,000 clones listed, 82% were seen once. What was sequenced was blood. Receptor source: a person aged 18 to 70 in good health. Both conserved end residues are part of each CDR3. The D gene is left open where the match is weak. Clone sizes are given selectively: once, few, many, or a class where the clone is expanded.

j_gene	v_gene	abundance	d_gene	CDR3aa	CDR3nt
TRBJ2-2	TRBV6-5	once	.	CASSYDSGTGELFF	TGTGCCAGCAGTTACGACAGTGGGACCGGGGAGCTGTTTTTT
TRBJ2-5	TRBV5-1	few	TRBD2	CASSWGLAGRETQYF	TGCGCCAGCAGCTGGGGACTAGCGGGCAGAGAGACCCAGTACTTC
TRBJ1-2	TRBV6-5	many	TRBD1	CASSYSDRVFGGYTF	TGTGCCAGCAGTTACTCGGACAGGGTTTTCGGCGGCTACACCTTC
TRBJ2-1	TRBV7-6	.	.	CASSLLLGGEQFF	TGTGCCAGCAGCTTGTTATTGGGGGGTGAGCAGTTCTTC
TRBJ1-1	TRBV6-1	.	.	CASRPYMNTEAFF	TGTGCCAGCAGGCCTTACATGAACACTGAAGCTTTCTTT
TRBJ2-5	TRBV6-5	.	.	CASSYSRETQYF	TGTGCCAGCAGTTACTCCAGAGAGACCCAGTACTTC
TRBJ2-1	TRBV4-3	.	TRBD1	CASSLKTGAEGEQFF	TGCGCCAGCAGCCTAAAGACAGGGGCTGAGGGTGAGCAGTTCTTC
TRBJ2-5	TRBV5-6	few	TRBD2	CASSLTPGGRETQYF	TGTGCCAGCAGCTTGACTCCGGGGGGGCGGGAGACCCAGTACTTC
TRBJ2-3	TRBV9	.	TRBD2	CASSVRSSGSTDTQYF	TGTGCCAGCAGCGTACGGTCTAGCGGAAGCACAGATACGCAGTATTTT
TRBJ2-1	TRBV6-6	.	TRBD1	CASSGPDRGRNEQFF	TGTGCCAGCAGTGGCCCAGACAGGGGGAGGAATGAGCAGTTCTTC
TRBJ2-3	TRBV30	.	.	CAWRDGMRTSTDTQYF	TGTGCCTGGAGAGACGGCATGAGAACTAGCACAGATACGCAGTATTTT
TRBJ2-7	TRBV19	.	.	CASSIIRTLSSYEQYF	TGTGCCAGTAGTATTATCCGGACGCTTAGCTCCTACGAGCAGTACTTC
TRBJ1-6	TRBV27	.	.	CASSTSGRRPLHF	TGTGCCAGCAGTACTTCAGGTCGGAGACCCCTCCACTTT
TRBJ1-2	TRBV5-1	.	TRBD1	CASSLGVDRGLTYGYTF	TGCGCCAGCAGCTTGGGCGTCGACAGGGGGCTTACCTATGGCTACACCTTC
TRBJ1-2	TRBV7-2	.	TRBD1	CASSLDRANFHYGYTF	TGTGCCAGCAGCCTAGACAGGGCCAACTTCCACTATGGCTACACCTTC
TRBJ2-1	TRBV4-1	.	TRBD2	CASSPGLAYNEQFF	TGCGCCAGCAGCCCGGGACTAGCTTACAATGAGCAGTTCTTC
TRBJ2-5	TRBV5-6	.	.	CASSFGHSPQETQYF	TGTGCCAGCAGCTTTGGACACTCTCCCCAAGAGACCCAGTACTTC
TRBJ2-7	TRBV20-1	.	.	CSARSGTLPYF	TGCAGTGCGCGATCCGGGACACTGCCGTACTTC
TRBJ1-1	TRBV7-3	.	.	CAGFGPGYGTEAFF	TGTGCCGGGTTCGGCCCGGGGTACGGCACTGAAGCTTTCTTT
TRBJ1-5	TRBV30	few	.	CAWSVRSGPWSNQPQHF	TGTGCCTGGAGTGTACGTTCGGGCCCCTGGAGCAATCAGCCCCAGCATTTT
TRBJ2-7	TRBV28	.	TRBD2	CAGRRSGGREQYF	TGTGCCGGCCGGAGGAGCGGGGGAAGAGAGCAGTACTTC
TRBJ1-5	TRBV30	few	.	CAWEVRGEPQHF	TGTGCCTGGGAGGTCCGCGGGGAGCCCCAGCATTTT
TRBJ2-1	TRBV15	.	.	CATSPGQGTYNEQFF	TGTGCCACCAGCCCGGGCCAGGGGACTTACAATGAGCAGTTCTTC
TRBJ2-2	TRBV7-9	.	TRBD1	CASSADRGGAGELFF	TGTGCCAGCAGCGCAGACAGGGGGGGCGCCGGGGAGCTGTTTTTT